The 20 T cell receptor beta chains below come from one sample, sequenced in a study of blood T cell repertoires in COVID-19. Generated by immunoSEQ multiplex PCR, the TCRdb table keeps only in-frame clones and is missing some. Of roughly 40,000 clones listed, 80% to 90% are singletons. Sequencing was carried out using peripheral blood. These receptors originate from a man aged 35-49 years with active COVID-19.

The chain has TRBV30 and TRBJ2-1; D perhaps matches TRBD1 (6 bases). The germline V gene encodes CDR1 GTSNPN and CDR2 SVGIG (reference sequence). The CDR3 is 13 residues long. Trimming cost V 4 bases and J 5 bases, with 12 bases left between them. The CDR3 spells CAWKQGLHNEQFF. CDR3 nucleotides: TGTGCCTGGAAACAGGGCCTTCACAATGAGCAGTTCTTC.

The chain is built from TRBV28 and TRBJ1-2, with D perhaps TRBD1 (6 bases). The CDR3 extends over 13 amino acids. V shed 6 bases and J shed 2 bases, with 10 bases lying between them. Germline V gene data show CDR1 as MDHEN and CDR2 as SYDVKM. The CDR3 loop reads CASRVTGNYGYTF. The CDR3 coding sequence is TGTGCCAGCAGGGTCACAGGGAACTATGGCTACACCTTC.

This sequence joins TRBV5-1 and TRBJ2-7; possibly TRBD1 for D (5 bases). The CDR3 loop spans 13 amino acids. Deletions cut 6 bases from V and 3 bases from J, with 13 bases between. The germline V gene has CDR1 SGHRS and CDR2 YFSETQ. The CDR3 region has the DNA TGCGCCAGCACTGAGCAGGGAAACTACGAGCAGTACTTC. Translated: CASTEQGNYEQYF. Complete variable domain (other parts from reference TRBV5-1 and TRBJ2-7): KAGVTQTPRYLIKTRGQQVTLSCSPISGHRSVSWYQQTPGQGLQFLFEYFSETQRNKGNFPGRFSGRQFSNSRSEMNVSTLELGDSALYLCASTEQGNYEQYFGPGTRLTVT.

J is TRBJ2-6 and V is TRBV4-2, with 10 bases lining up with TRBD1. J gave up 3 bases and V 1 base, and 3 bases lay outside the gene matches. This CDR3 has 17 amino acids. Looked up from germline, CDR1 is LGHNA and CDR2 is YNFKEQ. The CDR3 DNA is TGTGCCAGCAGCCAAGCGGACAGGGGGAGTGGGGCCAACGTCCTGACTTTC. This gives the protein CASSQADRGSGANVLTF.

This clone was seen once. The rearrangement links TRBV7-3 to TRBJ2-3, with D perhaps TRBD2 (5 bases). CDR1 is SGHTA, CDR2 FQGTGA, per germline. The CDR3 has 13 residues. The V end lost 9 bases, the J end lost 1 base, and 11 bases lay between the germline ends. The CDR3 DNA follows: TGTGCCAGTAGCGACGGAGGCACAGATACGCAGTATTTT. This codes for CASSDGGTDTQYF.

The rearrangement joins TRBV3-1 (or the pseudogene TRBV3-2) to TRBJ2-1; tentatively, D is TRBD2 (6 bases). This CDR3 comprises 11 residues. Trimming stripped 3 bases from V and 9 bases from J, with 6 bases between. Per the germline V gene, CDR1 is LGHDT and CDR2 is YNNKEL (reference sequence). The CDR3 coding sequence is TGTGCCAGCAGCCACGGGGGTGAGCAGTTCTTC. Translation: CASSHGGEQFF.

This clone has just one count. The chain carries TRBV11-2 and TRBJ2-2; the match to TRBD2 covers 11 bases. Trimming removed 2 bases from V and 1 base from J; junction bases left unmatched: 9. The CDR3 loop spans 19 amino acids. The germline V gene encodes CDR1 SGHAT and CDR2 FQNNGV. As DNA, the CDR3 is TGTGCCAGCAGCTTAAGTCGAGGGACTAGCGGTTTGAACACCGGGGAGCTGTTTTTT. This encodes CASSLSRGTSGLNTGELFF.

The chain employs TRBV11-2 and TRBJ2-7, with 8 bases that match TRBD1. Trimming took 1 base from V and 5 from J; bases not matched to a gene: 4. In germline, CDR1 is SGHAT, CDR2 FQNNGV. The CDR3 runs 14 residues. CDR3 in amino acids: CASSLAGQGHEQYF. The DNA of the CDR3 is TGTGCCAGCAGCTTAGCCGGACAGGGTCACGAGCAGTACTTC.

The chain employs TRBV9 and TRBJ2-5; D not certain. Looked up from germline, CDR1 is SGDLS and CDR2 is YYNGEE. This CDR3 comprises 14 residues. Deletions cut 4 bases from V and 4 bases from J, with 14 bases between. The CDR3 loop is CASSPLRVGETQYF. CDR3 nucleotides: TGTGCCAGCAGCCCCCTCCGGGTTGGAGAGACCCAGTACTTC.

The chain couples TRBV27 to TRBJ2-7; D may be TRBD2 (5 bases). V gave up 2 bases and J gave up 2 bases, with 16 bases separating them. The CDR3 length is 16 residues. The germline CDR1 and CDR2 sequences are MNHEY and SMNVEV (reference sequence). The CDR3 spells CASSLSNVMGAYEQYF. The CDR3 bases are TGTGCCAGCAGTTTAAGTAACGTGATGGGAGCCTACGAGCAGTACTTC.

This chain connects TRBV4-1 to TRBJ1-5; a weak D match, TRBD1 (5 bases). Between the trimmed V and J ends, which lost 4 bases and 4 bases, there was a span of 14 bases. Germline values: CDR1 MGHRA, CDR2 YSYEKL. The CDR3 runs 15 residues. The CDR3 DNA follows: TGCGCCAGCAGCCCAGCCGGGGGGGTAAATCAGCCCCAGCATTTT. Protein product: CASSPAGGVNQPQHF.

The chain is built from TRBV6-1 and TRBJ1-2; the D gene is possibly TRBD1 (6 bases). Germline CDR1 reads MNHNS; CDR2 reads SASEGT. CDR3 length: 17 amino acids. V shed 2 bases and J shed 4 bases, with 20 bases lying between them. This CDR3 is CASSEKNRADRSYGYTF. For the CDR3, the DNA is TGTGCCAGCAGTGAAAAAAACAGGGCCGATCGTAGCTATGGCTACACCTTC.

J is TRBJ2-3 and V is TRBV28, with a possible D match to TRBD2 (6 bases). The germline V gene encodes CDR1 MDHEN and CDR2 SYDVKM. Trimming took 4 bases from V and 0 from J, leaving 11 bases between them. The CDR3 consists of 15 residues. CDR3 region: CASSSSSDSTDTQYF. The DNA for the CDR3 is TGTGCCAGCAGTTCCTCTAGCGACAGCACAGATACGCAGTATTTT.

The chain employs TRBV10-3 and TRBJ2-1; 7 nucleotides line up with TRBD2. Germline V gives CDR1 ENHRY, CDR2 SYGVKD. Trimming cost V 0 bases and J 5 bases; bases outside gene matches: 10. The CDR3 is made up of 17 amino acids. In nucleotides, the CDR3 is TGTGCCATCAGTGAGTCGAGGGTTCCTAGCGGTCACAATGAGCAGTTCTTC. Protein sequence: CAISESRVPSGHNEQFF.

V gene TRBV7-9 combines with J gene TRBJ1-5, with D uncertain. From germline, CDR1 is SEHNR and CDR2 FQNEAQ (reference sequence). This CDR3 comprises 13 residues. Between the trimmed V and J ends, which lost 6 bases and 7 bases, there was a span of 13 bases. DNA for the CDR3: TGTGCCAGCAGGGGAGCAGGCGAGCAGCCCCAGCATTTT. Protein: CASRGAGEQPQHF.

This rearrangement joins TRBV5-1 to TRBJ2-7; weak D call: TRBD2 (6 bases). Germline V gene data show CDR1 as SGHRS and CDR2 as YFSETQ. The CDR3 loop spans 14 amino acids. V was clipped by 5 bases and J by 4 bases, with 16 bases between them. The CDR3 region is CASRLGGPEYEQYF. The DNA of the CDR3 is TGCGCCAGCAGACTCGGAGGGCCAGAGTACGAGCAGTACTTC.

The chain combines TRBV7-9 with TRBJ1-1, with TRBD1 matching over 7 bases. The CDR3 is 13 amino acids. Germline V gene data show CDR1 as SEHNR and CDR2 as FQNEAQ (reference sequence). With V trimmed by 3 bases and J by 7 bases, 5 bases remained unmatched. CDR3 DNA sequence: TGTGCCAGCAGCTTTGGAGGGGGCCGTGAAGCTTTCTTT. This gives the protein CASSFGGGREAFF.

This sequence joins TRBV19 and TRBJ1-1; D uncertain. CDR1 is LNHDA, CDR2 SQIVND, per germline (reference sequence). V lost 11 bases, J lost 3 bases, and 10 bases lay in between. The CDR3 extends over 11 amino acids. This CDR3 is CAAYYDTEAFF. The CDR3, as DNA: TGTGCCGCATACTACGACACTGAAGCTTTCTTT.

This sequence joins TRBV28 and TRBJ1-2; 9 bases line up with TRBD1. The length of the CDR3 is 14 residues. V shed 6 bases, J shed 7 bases, and the junction held 9 bases outside the gene matches. CDR1 MDHEN and CDR2 SYDVKM come from the germline V gene. For the CDR3, the DNA is TGTGCCAGCAGAAAGGGACAGGGTGTTAGTGGCTACACCTTC. Translating it yields CASRKGQGVSGYTF.

This chain joins TRBV2 and TRBJ1-1; tentatively, D is TRBD1 (6 bases). V was shortened by 7 bases and J by 0 bases, with 15 bases between the two germline ends. In germline, CDR1 is SNHLY, CDR2 FYNNEI. There are 15 residues in the CDR3. CDR3 sequence (DNA): TGTGCCAGCATAGACAGGAGTACCTTGAACACTGAAGCTTTCTTT. Its translation is CASIDRSTLNTEAFF.